The sequence of this T cell receptor (beta chain) was determined in a study of CD4 T cells in relation to SARS-CoV-2 and coronaviruses (dated by TCRdb to the early 2020s). Background on the whole study: In the ViraFEST assay, PBMCs were cultured with antigen for approximately 9 days, after which TCR beta CDR3s were sequenced to identify clonal expansions specific to the antigen. The negative reference condition was either a culture with an HIV-1 Nef peptide pool or a culture with no peptide. Patient-derived lymphoblastoid cell lines were used to map the HLA restriction of shared crossreactive spike epitopes. Memory CD4+ T cell crossreactivity between SARS-CoV-2 and common cold coronavirus spike proteins was assessed at the TCR clonotype level in the study. The Adaptive Biotechnologies TCR-sequencing kit was used for samples from three pre-COVID donors and for the naive versus memory experiments, whereas the other data were Illumina-based. For other donors in the study, expansion assays were sequenced with a different, Illumina-based TCR-beta assay. Results and caveats for the whole study, not just this receptor: The study was constrained by small numbers of patients and of tested TCRs. Because the crossreactivity analysis focused on spike protein, crossreactivity against other viral proteins was not assessed. In roughly two thirds of donors, memory CD4+ clonotypes turned up that crossrecognized SARS-CoV-2 and at least one common cold coronavirus spike. No donor contributed both pre-pandemic and post-infection samples, which limited tracing the source of pre-existing responses. Compared with monoreactive clones, crossreactive clones had significantly weaker SARS-CoV-2-driven expansion, a result consistent with antigenic imprinting.

The CDR3 holds 14 amino acids from the cysteine to the phenylalanine. Only the CDR3 region is kept as DNA, spanning 42 bases read in frame from base 1. The V and J ends are trimmed by 2 bases and 1 base, leaving 8 bases between them. In the germline V gene, CDR1 corresponds to SNHLY and CDR2 to FYNNEI. CD4+ T cells from unexposed donors were collected before the COVID-19 pandemic (2011-2018). The EasySep CD4+ T cell isolation kit was used to isolate CD4+ T cells once the cultures had run for approximately ten days. As far as cell numbers permitted, CD4+ T cells from unexposed donors were tested for reactivity against SARS-CoV-2 S and N as well as four spike pools from common cold coronaviruses. Each well received around 1.8 million PBMCs, cultured in IMDM supplemented with about 4.5% human AB serum and around 10 IU/ml IL-2. Half of the culture medium was replaced with fresh IL-2-containing medium on days 3 and 7. In general, triplicate replicate wells were used for every peptide culture condition. Leukapheresis product for the unexposed donors was bought commercially. Ficoll-Paque PLUS gradient centrifugation was used to isolate PBMCs from either whole blood or leukapheresis product. The PBMCs went either fresh into the expansion assay or into cryopreservation at -140 degrees C. The QIAamp Micro DNA Kit was used to extract genomic DNA from the CD4+ T cells.

The protocol used for the library was the immunoSEQ multiplex PCR assay. In the original analysis: Preprocessing removed nonproductive sequences and CDR3s not starting with C, not ending with F or W, or shorter than 7 amino acids. The MANAFEST web app was used to call antigen-specific clonotypes on the basis of expansion compared with the reference and with other culture wells. A clone counted as positive if significantly expanded in 2 of 3 replicate wells versus the reference culture at FDR below 0.05. To be called positive, a clone also had to show significant expansion compared with every other tandem well and an odds ratio greater than 5. After three terminal residues were trimmed from each end, CDR3 homology was quantified as pairwise Levenshtein distance using the stringdist R package. TCRdb's version of the immuneACCESS table is confined to in-frame rearrangements and falls short of the full clone set. An unresolved V gene accounts for under half of the shortfall where checked; the remainder is of unknown origin. The DNA gave D and trimming, while V, J and clone size come from that table. In this sample the table shows around 16,000 clones, just under 80% of which occur a single time. The ten top clones hold about 17% of the sample.

Concerning this clone itself: Its recognized antigen is unknown. Per-base quality was not reported, and no clone a single base away is much larger than it.

The chain uses TRBV2 and TRBJ1-2; no confident D gene assignment can be made. This receptor was taken from a human donor in good health. The specimen was CD4+ T cells from PBMCs, cultured in vitro. The CDR3 reads CASSEPADNYGYTF. The DNA sequence is TGTGCCAGCAGTGAACCAGCAGATAACTATGGCTACACCTTC.